Here is one T cell receptor beta chain with its context. Trimming left V 6 bases short and J 6 bases short, with 8 bases between. CDR3 length equals 12 residues. TCRdb fed the 5' RACE reads into MiXCR, producing one record per CDR3 protein. Of roughly 60,000 distinct CDR3 sequences listed, roughly 28% are singletons. Tregs were sorted as CD4+CD25+CD127-/low cells. The TCR sequence derives from a female donor with breast cancer. Sequencing was done on a sample of tumor-infiltrating Tregs sorted from the breast tumor. The chain combines TRBV12-3 or TRBV12-4 with TRBJ2-2; D remains unclear. The CDR3 DNA follows: TGTGCCAGCAGCGCGAATGCCGGGGAGCTGTTTTTT. This encodes CASSANAGELFF.